The 2 T cell receptor beta chains presented below share a single source sample, sequenced in a study of T-cell reconstitution after alpha-beta-depleted transplantation in children. Construction of the TCRbeta library involved unique molecular identifiers. MiXCR, applied by TCRdb to the PCR reads, yields one record per CDR3 protein. The data show about a million distinct CDR3 sequences, 25% to 35% seen once. Specimen: PBMCs, mostly from graft donor cells, collected 360 days after TCRalphabeta/CD19-depleted stem cell transplant. These receptors were collected from a boy under two years old who had a stem cell transplant for SCID, so the T cells may come from the graft donor.

This clonotype was seen a few times. V and J are TRBV7-6 and TRBJ2-2; 9 bases are a match to TRBD2. The CDR3 runs 19 residues. In germline, CDR1 is SGHVS, CDR2 FNYEAQ. V dropped 2 bases and J dropped 4; count of bases not matched to a gene: 14. CDR3 sequence (DNA): TGTGCCAGCAGCTTACCCCGTCAAGGCGGGGGGGCCGTCACCGGGGAGCTGTTTTTT. It specifies CASSLPRQGGGAVTGELFF.

The chain has TRBV5-5 and TRBJ2-1, with 9 nucleotides matching TRBD1. Unmatched junction bases numbered 5, after V lost 2 bases and J lost 5 bases. Germline lookup yields CDR1 SGHKS and CDR2 YYEKEE (reference sequence). CDR3 length: 15 residues. The CDR3 is CASSFGQGRNNEQFF. The DNA of the CDR3 is TGTGCCAGCAGCTTTGGACAGGGGCGAAACAATGAGCAGTTCTTC.